Following are 3 T cell receptor beta chains from one sample sequenced in a study of blood T cell repertoires in COVID-19. The assay was immunoSEQ multiplex PCR, and TCRdb's table has in-frame clones only and misses some. The table records over 150,000 clones, about 80% of them present only once. Specimen: peripheral blood. The receptor source for this set is a woman aged 65 to 85 with acute or convalescent COVID-19.

This rearrangement joins TRBV6-6 to TRBJ2-4; a possible D gene is TRBD2 (5 bases). V lost 4 bases and J lost 0, with 7 bases in between. Germline CDR1 MNHNY, CDR2 SVGAGI (reference sequence). The CDR3 contains 14 residues. The CDR3 loop reads CASSSGVAKNIQYF. As DNA, the CDR3 is TGTGCCAGCAGTTCCGGGGTAGCCAAAAACATTCAGTACTTC.

V usage is TRBV5-6 and J usage is TRBJ2-5, with TRBD1 identical over 7 bases. This CDR3 region has 13 residues. The V and J ends lost 7 bases and 3 bases, in that order; junction bases with no gene match: 6. CDR1 SGHDT and CDR2 YYEEEE come from the germline V gene. The CDR3 region is CASGVGQKETQYF. CDR3 nucleotide sequence: TGTGCCAGCGGCGTGGGACAGAAAGAGACCCAGTACTTC.

The rearrangement links TRBV6-1 to TRBJ1-2, with D tentatively TRBD1 (6 bases). Germline V lookup: CDR1 MNHNS, CDR2 SASEGT. Trimming removed 1 base at V and 3 bases at J, with 9 bases between. The CDR3 covers 14 residues. This chain's CDR3 is CASSEDRAHYGYTF. The CDR3 DNA is TGTGCCAGCAGTGAAGACAGGGCCCACTATGGCTACACCTTC.